Below, 13 T cell receptor beta chains from the same sample are listed, as sequenced in a study of blood T cell repertoires in COVID-19 (TCRdb year 2020). Libraries were constructed by the immunoSEQ multiplex PCR assay. The source is immuneACCESS, and TCRdb retained only in-frame sequences with V and J called. Part of the clones is not carried over; for the studies checked, unresolved V genes explain less than half of this, and the remainder is unexplained. For this sample the table gives just under 90,000 clones, of which about three quarters were detected only once. Clones ranked in the top ten supply around 15% of the sample. Specimen: peripheral blood. These receptors all stem from a woman of 80 years or more with acute or convalescent COVID-19.

The V call is TRBV10-1, the J call TRBJ2-6; D not certain. The germline V and J ends were trimmed by 5 bases and 5 bases, with 16 bases remaining between them. This CDR3 comprises 16 residues. Germline CDR1 and CDR2: WNHNN and SYGVQD (reference sequence). CDR3 sequence reads: CASSHNAQSRANVLTF. The CDR3 coding sequence is TGCGCCAGCAGTCATAATGCACAAAGTCGGGCCAACGTCCTGACTTTC.

This clone was found once. The genes are TRBV9 and TRBJ1-1; 10 bases match TRBD1. The ends lost 6 bases at V and 2 bases at J; junction bases unmatched: 7. The CDR3 totals 15 residues. Germline V gene lookup returns CDR1 SGDLS and CDR2 YYNGEE. In DNA, the CDR3 is TGTGCCAGCACCCGGACAGGGGGACCTAACACTGAAGCTTTCTTT. Amino acid sequence: CASTRTGGPNTEAFF.

The genes are TRBV3-1 (or the pseudogene TRBV3-2) and TRBJ1-1, with D perhaps TRBD1 (6 bases). The CDR3 totals 13 residues. V dropped 1 base and J dropped 4 bases, with 7 bases sitting between them. Per the germline V gene, CDR1 is LGHDT and CDR2 is YNNKEL (reference sequence). The DNA for the CDR3 is TGTGCCAGCAGCCAAGCCAGGGGCACTGAAGCTTTCTTT. The encoded protein is CASSQARGTEAFF.

This clone is a singleton in its sample. The chain carries TRBV6-5 and TRBJ2-5; maybe TRBD1 (6 bases). This CDR3 contains 14 residues. Germline V lookup: CDR1 MNHEY, CDR2 SVGAGI. With 0 bases removed from V and 7 bases from J, the gap between germline ends came to 12 bases. The CDR3 loop reads CASSYSRDIRTQYF. The CDR3 DNA reads as TGTGCCAGCAGTTACTCGAGGGACATCCGGACCCAGTACTTC.

The chain recombines TRBV24-1 with TRBJ2-2; D might be TRBD2 (5 bases). Germline loops: CDR1 KGHDR, CDR2 SFDVKD. This CDR3 is 13 amino acids long. Between the trimmed V and J ends, which lost 9 bases and 4 bases, there was a span of 11 bases. The chain's CDR3 is CATLGVPTGELFF. The DNA of the CDR3 is TGTGCCACCCTCGGGGTTCCCACCGGGGAGCTGTTTTTT.

The V call is TRBV29-1, the J call TRBJ1-6, with 11 nucleotides matching TRBD1. CDR1 and CDR2 (germline): SQVTM, ANQGSEA. Losses at the gene ends were 8 bases for V and 5 bases for J; bases not matched to a gene: 5. The CDR3 contains 14 residues. Here the CDR3 DNA reads TGCAGCTTTCGGACAGGGGGCAATAATTCACCCCTCCACTTT. The encoded protein is CSFRTGGNNSPLHF.

This chain joins TRBV4-2 and TRBJ1-1, with D possibly being TRBD1 (6 bases). Germline V gene sequence: CDR1 LGHNA, CDR2 YNFKEQ. With 1 base removed from V and 1 base from J, the gap between germline ends came to 16 bases. This CDR3 has 17 amino acids. CDR3 residues: CASSQGETGRTNTEAFF. DNA for the CDR3: TGTGCCAGCAGCCAAGGAGAAACAGGGAGAACGAACACTGAAGCTTTCTTT.

The gene calls are TRBV30 and TRBJ1-6; D gene uncertain. Germline V gene lookup returns CDR1 GTSNPN and CDR2 SVGIG (reference sequence). The CDR3 totals 16 residues. Trimming took 2 bases from V and 11 from J, leaving 22 bases between them. CDR3: CAWSRDTGLYPPPLHF. The CDR3 bases are TGTGCCTGGAGTCGGGATACGGGCCTCTATCCGCCACCCCTCCACTTT.

The chain couples TRBV28 to TRBJ2-7, with TRBD1 as a possible D gene (5 bases). The CDR3 is 12 amino acids. Per the germline V gene, CDR1 is MDHEN and CDR2 is SYDVKM. V dropped 6 bases and J dropped 6 bases, with 12 bases sitting between them. CDR3 nucleotides: TGTGCCAGCAGGGCAGCCCAGGGCGAGCAGTACTTC. Its translation: CASRAAQGEQYF.

The rearrangement links TRBV6-5 to TRBJ2-1, with TRBD2 matching 9 bases. Germline CDR1 is MNHEY and CDR2 is SVGAGI. Trimming cost V 8 bases and J 7 bases; bases outside gene matches: 9. This CDR3 has 14 amino acids. The CDR3 loop reads CASRSAGGRNEQFF. The CDR3 DNA is TGTGCCAGCCGGTCGGCGGGGGGGAGGAATGAGCAGTTCTTC.

This clone was recorded only once. The genes are TRBV29-1 and TRBJ1-4; 9 bases align to TRBD1. Losses at the gene ends were 3 bases for V and 13 bases for J; bases not matched to a gene: 9. CDR3 length equals 13 residues. CDR1 and CDR2 (germline): SQVTM, ANQGSEA. The CDR3, as DNA: TGCAGCGTTGAGGCGACAGGGGGAGGACGACTGTTTTTT. It translates to CSVEATGGGRLFF.

V usage is TRBV6-6 and J usage is TRBJ2-1; 9 bases agree with TRBD2. Germline CDR1 reads MNHNY; CDR2 reads SVGAGI (reference sequence). The V gene end was trimmed by 2 bases and the J gene end by 5 bases; junction bases not matched to a gene: 7. The CDR3 covers 16 residues. CDR3: CASSYGLALPNNEQFF. CDR3 coding DNA: TGTGCCAGCAGTTACGGACTAGCGCTTCCGAACAATGAGCAGTTCTTC.

This clone was picked up a small number of times. The chain links TRBV3-1 (or the pseudogene TRBV3-2) to TRBJ1-2; maybe TRBD1 (6 bases). V was trimmed by 4 bases and J by 4 bases, leaving 13 bases between them. The CDR3 is made up of 14 amino acids. Per germline, CDR1 LGHDT and CDR2 YNNKEL (reference sequence). CDR3 loop: CASSPGGGGYGYTF. CDR3 DNA sequence: TGTGCCAGCAGCCCTGGGGGCGGAGGCTATGGCTACACCTTC.